The 26 T cell receptor beta chains presented below share a single source sample, sequenced in a study of CXCR3-negative and CXCR3-positive naive CD8 T cells. 5' RACE that incorporated UMI labels was used to prepare the TRB cDNA libraries. After re-calling the 5' RACE reads, TCRdb lists one entry per CDR3 protein, DNA absent. The sample holds 38,000 or so distinct CDR3 sequences. Specimen: naive CXCR3- CD8+ T cells from blood. Subset reported: CD45RO-CCR7+CD27+CD95- naive CD8+ T cells lacking CXCR3 (TNR3-). These receptors originate from a human donor in good health. Some clones in this sample may be carry-over from other donors' samples.

This rearrangement joins TRBV6-2 or TRBV6-3 to TRBJ2-1; TCRdb calls TRBD2, which cannot be checked without DNA. Germline assignment: CDR1 MNHEY and CDR2 SVGEGT. The CDR3 consists of 12 residues. CDR3: CASRKGGHEQFF.

The chain employs TRBV2 and TRBJ2-1. Germline-derived CDR1 and CDR2 are SNHLY and FYNNEI. The CDR3 consists of 15 residues. CDR3 residues: CASSEEGSSYNEQFF. The full variable domain, with the rest looked up from reference TRBV2 and TRBJ2-1, is EPEVTQTPSHQVTQMGQEVILRCVPISNHLYFYWYRQILGQKVEFLVSFYNNEISEKSEIFDDQFSVERPDGSNFTLKIRSTKLEDSAMYFCASSEEGSSYNEQFFGPGTRLTVL.

The chain is built from TRBV7-3 and TRBJ2-6; checking the TCRdb D call of TRBD1 is not possible without DNA. This CDR3 contains 16 residues. Germline CDR1 and CDR2: SGHTA and FQGTGA. CDR3 protein: CASSLRGGSGANVLTF.

This sequence joins TRBV5-1 and TRBJ2-3; checking the TCRdb D call of TRBD1 is not possible without DNA. The CDR3 runs to 18 residues. Germline-derived CDR1 and CDR2 are SGHRS and YFSETQ. The CDR3 protein is CASSLDGTVSPSTDTQYF. The full variable domain, rest sourced from reference TRBV5-1 and TRBJ2-3, is KAGVTQTPRYLIKTRGQQVTLSCSPISGHRSVSWYQQTPGQGLQFLFEYFSETQRNKGNFPGRFSGRQFSNSRSEMNVSTLELGDSALYLCASSLDGTVSPSTDTQYFGPGTRLTVL.

V is TRBV11-2 and J is TRBJ2-5; TCRdb's D gene call, TRBD2, goes unchecked for lack of DNA. Germline CDR1 and CDR2: SGHAT and FQNNGV. This CDR3 comprises 14 residues. CDR3 sequence reads: CASDPTAGGETQYF.

The rearrangement joins TRBV6-4 to TRBJ2-2. Germline V gene lookup returns CDR1 MRHNA and CDR2 SNTAGT. This CDR3 comprises 14 residues. The CDR3 sequence is CASSDSASSGELFF.

This sequence joins TRBV28 and TRBJ1-5; TCRdb's D gene call, TRBD1, goes unchecked for lack of DNA. This CDR3 contains 16 residues. The germline V gene encodes CDR1 MDHEN and CDR2 SYDVKM. This chain's CDR3 is CASSLGQGNSNQPQHF.

The chain links TRBV29-1 to TRBJ1-1. This CDR3 has 12 amino acids. The germline gives CDR1 SQVTM, CDR2 ANQGSEA. This CDR3 reads CSVDDSTPEAFF.

The V call is TRBV12-3 or TRBV12-4, the J call TRBJ2-7; TCRdb selects TRBD1, and the lack of DNA leaves this call unchecked. The CDR3 extends over 15 amino acids. CDR3: CASSDVRDRGYEQYF.

This clonotype registers medium-sized by frequency. The V gene is TRBV25-1, the J gene TRBJ2-5. The CDR3 contains 12 residues. Germline V gene data show CDR1 as MGHDK and CDR2 as SYGVNS. CDR3 residues: CASSVGQETQYF.

The CDR3 protein is CASSYVSGDEKLFF. The chain has TRBV6-6 and TRBJ1-4. CDR3 length: 14 residues. The germline V gene has CDR1 MNHNY and CDR2 SVGAGI (reference sequence).

The chain joins TRBV15 to TRBJ1-1; TCRdb designates TRBD1, a call that cannot be tested without DNA. CDR1 LNHNV and CDR2 YYDKDF come from the germline V gene (reference sequence). The CDR3 runs 14 residues. CDR3 sequence reads: CATTPTGGGSEAFF. Filled out from reference TRBV15 and TRBJ1-1, the complete variable domain reads DAMVIQNPRYQVTQFGKPVTLSCSQTLNHNVMYWYQQKSSQAPKLLFHYYDKDFNNEADTPDNFQSRRPNTSFCFLDIRSPGLGDTAMYLCATTPTGGGSEAFFGQGTRLTVV.

Here the CDR3 reads CASSYSWERAGELFF. This chain links TRBV6-2 or TRBV6-3 with TRBJ2-2; TCRdb designates TRBD1, a call that cannot be tested without DNA. The CDR3 spans 15 residues. CDR1 MNHEY and CDR2 SVGEGT come from the germline V gene.

The rearrangement links TRBV20-1 to TRBJ2-1. CDR1 is DFQATT and CDR2 is SNEGSKA in the germline V gene (reference sequence). The CDR3 is 12 amino acids. CDR3 region: CSARDQGYEQFF.

The chain is built from TRBV29-1 and TRBJ1-1; TCRdb gives TRBD1 as the D gene, but with no DNA this cannot be confirmed. This CDR3 is built from 13 residues. Germline lookup yields CDR1 SQVTM and CDR2 ANQGSEA. The CDR3 here is CSVDGQGWTEAFF.

The V call is TRBV10-3, the J call TRBJ1-2. CDR1 is ENHRY and CDR2 is SYGVKD in the germline V gene. This CDR3 has 14 residues. The CDR3 region is CAISESGRNYGYTF.

The rearrangement uses TRBV29-1 and TRBJ1-1. The CDR3 is made up of 11 amino acids. CDR1 is SQVTM, CDR2 ANQGSEA, per germline. The CDR3 region is CSVLTASEAFF.

V gene TRBV10-3 combines with J gene TRBJ2-2; with no DNA, the TCRdb D assignment of TRBD1 cannot be verified. CDR1 is ENHRY and CDR2 is SYGVKD in the germline V gene. CDR3 length: 15 residues. Here the CDR3 reads CAISGQGGSTGELFF.

This chain uses TRBV7-6 with TRBJ2-1; no DNA is available, so the TRBD2 call from TCRdb remains unchecked. This CDR3 region has 13 residues. Germline V gene lookup returns CDR1 SGHVS and CDR2 FNYEAQ. The CDR3 protein is CASSPRVGGEQFF.

The rearrangement joins TRBV9 to TRBJ1-5. Germline loops: CDR1 SGDLS, CDR2 YYNGEE. The CDR3 has 13 amino acids. CDR3 loop: CASSVGWDQPQHF.

The V gene is TRBV6-5, the J gene TRBJ2-1; without DNA, the TCRdb call of TRBD2 cannot be checked. The CDR3 contains 15 residues. CDR1 and CDR2 (germline): MNHEY, SVGAGI. CDR3 sequence reads: CASSLLADTYNEQFF.

The chain recombines TRBV4-2 with TRBJ1-2; TCRdb's D gene call, TRBD1, goes unchecked for lack of DNA. The CDR3 consists of 17 residues. Germline CDR1 is LGHNA and CDR2 is YNFKEQ. The CDR3 loop reads CASSQATGGLATYGYTF.

V is TRBV29-1 and J is TRBJ1-5. Germline assignment: CDR1 SQVTM and CDR2 ANQGSEA. The CDR3 totals 14 residues. The chain's CDR3 is CSVEHPKQAQPQHF.

V and J are TRBV28 and TRBJ2-7. CDR3 length: 12 amino acids. Germline CDR1 MDHEN, CDR2 SYDVKM. The CDR3 protein is CASSFLAYEQYF.

The J gene is TRBJ2-1, the V gene TRBV12-3 or TRBV12-4; TCRdb's D call, TRBD1, is unchecked because there is no DNA. This CDR3 spans 16 amino acids. CDR3 protein: CASSWVTESSYNEQFF.

This sequence joins TRBV29-1 and TRBJ2-3; TCRdb returns TRBD1, unconfirmable since there is no DNA. The CDR3 runs 15 residues. Germline assignment: CDR1 SQVTM and CDR2 ANQGSEA. The CDR3 spells CSVERPGQGLDTQYF.